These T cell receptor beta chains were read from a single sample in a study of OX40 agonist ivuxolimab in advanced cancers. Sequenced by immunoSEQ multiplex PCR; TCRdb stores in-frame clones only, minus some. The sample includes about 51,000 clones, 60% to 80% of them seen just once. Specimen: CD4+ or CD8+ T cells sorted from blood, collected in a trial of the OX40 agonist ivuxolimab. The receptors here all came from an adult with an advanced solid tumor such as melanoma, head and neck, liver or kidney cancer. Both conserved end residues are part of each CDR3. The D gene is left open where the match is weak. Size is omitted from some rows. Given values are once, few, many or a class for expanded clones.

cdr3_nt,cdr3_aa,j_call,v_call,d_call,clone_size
TGCAGCATTGACCGGGACTTTGGGACGGGGCGAACTGAAGCTTTCTTT,CSIDRDFGTGRTEAFF,TRBJ1-1,TRBV29-1,.,once
TGTGCCAGCAGTTTAACGATAGCGGGAAGGAATGAGCAGTTCTTC,CASSLTIAGRNEQFF,TRBJ2-1,TRBV28,TRBD2,once
TGTGCCAGCAGCTTTAGCGGGGCGGGAGAGCAGTTCTTC,CASSFSGAGEQFF,TRBJ2-1,TRBV7-2,TRBD2,.
TGTGCCAGCAGCTCCTCCTATACGCAGTATTTT,CASSSSYTQYF,TRBJ2-3,TRBV11-2,.,.
TGTGCCAGCAGTTTAACTACAGGGGAGGTCTATGGCTACACCTTC,CASSLTTGEVYGYTF,TRBJ1-2,TRBV28,TRBD1,.
TGTGCCAGTAGTCCGAGACAGGGACGACAAAATTCACCCCTCCACTTT,CASSPRQGRQNSPLHF,TRBJ1-6,TRBV19,TRBD1,.
TGTGCCAGCAGCCTTTATCTCGACAGGGAAGCTTTCTTT,CASSLYLDREAFF,TRBJ1-1,TRBV7-8,.,few
TGTGCCAGAGCGGGAGCCTCCTACAATGAGCAGTTCTTC,CARAGASYNEQFF,TRBJ2-1,TRBV2,TRBD2,once
TGTGCCACCAGCAGCTACAGGGGCTCGAACACTGAAGCTTTCTTT,CATSSYRGSNTEAFF,TRBJ1-1,TRBV15,TRBD1,.
TGTGCCAGCAGCGAACAGGGGAGGTATTATGGCTACACCTTC,CASSEQGRYYGYTF,TRBJ1-2,TRBV27,TRBD1,.
TGCGCCAGCAGCCAGGGACAGCTGCTTTACGAGCAGTACTTC,CASSQGQLLYEQYF,TRBJ2-7,TRBV4-1,TRBD1,.
TGTGCCTGGAGTGTATCACAGAACACTGAAGCTTTCTTT,CAWSVSQNTEAFF,TRBJ1-1,TRBV30,.,.
TGTGCCAGCAGTCTTGGCAATTTCGGCAGTATCTATGGCTACACCTTC,CASSLGNFGSIYGYTF,TRBJ1-2,TRBV5-4,.,few
TGTGCCAGCAGCTTGAGGCCGGGACTAGCGGGAGAAGCGGTAGAGACCCAGTACTTC,CASSLRPGLAGEAVETQYF,TRBJ2-5,TRBV5-4,TRBD2,.
TGTGCCAGCAGTTTCTCGGGACAGGGGTATGGCTACACCTTC,CASSFSGQGYGYTF,TRBJ1-2,TRBV27,TRBD1,.
TGTGCCAGCAGCGTAAGTGGGATGGAAGAAAAACTGTTTTTT,CASSVSGMEEKLFF,TRBJ1-4,TRBV9,.,.
TGTGCCAGCAGTTCAGGGACAGGGGAGCCTTCCTACGAGCAGTACTTC,CASSSGTGEPSYEQYF,TRBJ2-7,TRBV28,TRBD1,once